This TCR beta chain derives from a study of cytomegalovirus exposure and HLA in healthy donors. In the study overall: Earlier, approximately 190 million T cells were analyzed, and over 95 million unique TCR beta sequences were found among them. There were over 350 genotyped donors. Of these, about 81% fell in the genetic ancestry cluster associated with self-reported Caucasian donors.

In the PCR, 60 Vbeta and 13 Jbeta primers were used. The method was immunoSEQ multiplex PCR; TCRdb's version includes in-frame clones alone and lacks a portion of them. In the table there are approximately 190,000 clones, just under 80% of which are singletons. Overall study results and limits: Across donors, presence/absence analyses took sequencing depth to be roughly uniform. CMV serostatus stood as the only immune exposure information on hand.

To note about this clone: Its antigen is as yet unknown.

The germline V gene has CDR1 LNHNV and CDR2 YYDKDF (reference sequence). CDR3 length: 17 residues. V lost 1 base, J lost 3 bases, and 16 bases lay in between. The clonotype comes from a woman aged 25 to 39 in good health and CMV-seropositive. The sample taken for sequencing was PBMCs. This chain connects TRBV15 to TRBJ2-4, with D tentatively TRBD2 (7 bases). CDR3 sequence (DNA): TGTGCCACCAGCAGAGCCCCAAGGGGGGGAATCAAAAACATTCAGTACTTC. This sequence encodes CATSRAPRGGIKNIQYF.